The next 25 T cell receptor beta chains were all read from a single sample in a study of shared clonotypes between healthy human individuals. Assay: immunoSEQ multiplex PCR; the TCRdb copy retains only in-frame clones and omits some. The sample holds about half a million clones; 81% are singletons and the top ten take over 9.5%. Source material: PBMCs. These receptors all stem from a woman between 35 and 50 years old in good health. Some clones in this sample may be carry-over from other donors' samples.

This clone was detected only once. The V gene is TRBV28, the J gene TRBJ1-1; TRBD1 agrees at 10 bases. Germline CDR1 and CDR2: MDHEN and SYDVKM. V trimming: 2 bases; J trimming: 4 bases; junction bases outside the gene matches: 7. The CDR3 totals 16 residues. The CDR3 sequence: CASSLPLTGGVTEAFF. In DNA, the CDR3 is TGTGCCAGCAGTTTACCCCTGACAGGGGGCGTCACTGAAGCTTTCTTT.

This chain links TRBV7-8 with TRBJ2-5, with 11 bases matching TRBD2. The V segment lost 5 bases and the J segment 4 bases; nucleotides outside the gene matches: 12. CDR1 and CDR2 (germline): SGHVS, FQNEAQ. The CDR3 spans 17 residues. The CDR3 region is CASSQLAGEANVETQYF. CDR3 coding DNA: TGTGCCAGCAGCCAACTAGCGGGAGAAGCAAACGTAGAGACCCAGTACTTC. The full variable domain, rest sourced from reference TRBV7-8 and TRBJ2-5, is GAGVSQSPRYKVAKRGQDVALRCDPISGHVSLFWYQQALGQGPEFLTYFQNEAQLDKSGLPSDRFFAERPEGSVSTLKIQRTQQEDSAVYLCASSQLAGEANVETQYFGPGTRLLVL.

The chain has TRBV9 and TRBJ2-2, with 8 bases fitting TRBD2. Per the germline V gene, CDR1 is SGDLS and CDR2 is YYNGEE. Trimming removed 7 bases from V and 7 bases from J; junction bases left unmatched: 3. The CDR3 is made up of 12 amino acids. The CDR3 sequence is CASQSGSGELFF. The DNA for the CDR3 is TGTGCCAGCCAAAGCGGGAGCGGGGAGCTGTTTTTT.

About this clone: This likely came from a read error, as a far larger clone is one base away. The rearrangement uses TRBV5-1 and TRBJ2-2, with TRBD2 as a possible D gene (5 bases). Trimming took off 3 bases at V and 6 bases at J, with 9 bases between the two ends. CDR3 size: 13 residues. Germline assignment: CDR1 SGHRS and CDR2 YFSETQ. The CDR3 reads CASSYPGAGELFF. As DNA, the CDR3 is TGCGCCAGCAGCTACCCCGGGGCCGGGGAGCTGTTTTTT.

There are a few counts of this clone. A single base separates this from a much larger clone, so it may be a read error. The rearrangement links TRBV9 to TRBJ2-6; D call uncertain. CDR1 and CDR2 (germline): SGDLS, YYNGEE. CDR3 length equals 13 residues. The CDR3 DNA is TGTACCAGCAGCGTAGTTGGGGCCAACGTCCTGACTTTC. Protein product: CTSSVVGANVLTF. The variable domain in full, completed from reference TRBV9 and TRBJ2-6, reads DSGVTQTPKHLITATGQRVTLRCSPRSGDLSVYWYQQSLDQGLQFLIQYYNGEERAKGNILERFSAQQFPDLHSELNLSSLELGDSALYFCTSSVVGANVLTFGAGSRLTVL.

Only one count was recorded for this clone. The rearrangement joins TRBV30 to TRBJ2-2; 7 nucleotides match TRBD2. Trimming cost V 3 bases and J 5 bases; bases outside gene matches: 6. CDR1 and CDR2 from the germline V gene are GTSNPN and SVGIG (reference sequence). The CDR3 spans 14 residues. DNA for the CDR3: TGTGCCTGGAGCGGCAAGCGGGGTACCGGGGAGCTGTTTTTT. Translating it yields CAWSGKRGTGELFF.

In nucleotides, the CDR3 is TGTGCCAGCAGCGCTGGGCCACGCTCCTACGAGCAGTACTTC. Amino acid sequence: CASSAGPRSYEQYF. The chain is built from TRBV2 and TRBJ2-7; unclear D gene. This CDR3 comprises 14 residues. The germline V gene encodes CDR1 SNHLY and CDR2 FYNNEI. V was trimmed by 6 bases and J by 0 bases, leaving 12 bases between them.

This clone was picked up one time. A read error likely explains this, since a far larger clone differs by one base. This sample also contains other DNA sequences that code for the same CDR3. The CDR3 coding sequence is TGTGCCTGGAGGGACATTACTGAAGCTTTCTTT. This gives the protein CAWRDITEAFF. The chain uses TRBV30 and TRBJ1-1; D may be TRBD1 (5 bases). The CDR3 spans 11 residues. V lost 3 bases and J lost 5, with 7 bases in between. Germline CDR1 is GTSNPN and CDR2 is SVGIG (reference sequence).

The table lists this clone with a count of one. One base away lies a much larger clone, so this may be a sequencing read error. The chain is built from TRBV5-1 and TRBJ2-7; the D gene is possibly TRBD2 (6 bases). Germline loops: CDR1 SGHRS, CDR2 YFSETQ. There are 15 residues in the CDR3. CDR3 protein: CASSLVSGVGYDQYF. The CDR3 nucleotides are TGCGCCAGCAGCTTGGTTTCGGGAGTGGGGTACGATCAGTACTTC.

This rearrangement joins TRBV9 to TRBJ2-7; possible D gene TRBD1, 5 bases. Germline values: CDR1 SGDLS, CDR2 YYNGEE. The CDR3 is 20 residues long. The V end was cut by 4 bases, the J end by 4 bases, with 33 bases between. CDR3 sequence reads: CASSTEPTALGQSAAYEQYF. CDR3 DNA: TGTGCCAGCAGCACCGAGCCGACAGCTCTGGGGCAGTCTGCTGCTTACGAGCAGTACTTC.

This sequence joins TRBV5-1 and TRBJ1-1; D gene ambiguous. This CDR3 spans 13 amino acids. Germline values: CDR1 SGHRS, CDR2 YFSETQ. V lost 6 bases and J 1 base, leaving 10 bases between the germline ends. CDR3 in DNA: TGCGCCAGCACACCCGAGGGGAACACTGAAGCTTTCTTT. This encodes CASTPEGNTEAFF.

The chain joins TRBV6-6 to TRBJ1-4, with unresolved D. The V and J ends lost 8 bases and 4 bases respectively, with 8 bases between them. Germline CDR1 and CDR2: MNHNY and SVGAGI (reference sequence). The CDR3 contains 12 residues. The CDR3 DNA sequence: TGTGCCAGCGGTCGGCTTAATGAAAAACTGTTTTTT. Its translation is CASGRLNEKLFF.

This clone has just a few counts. The CDR3 DNA is TGCGCCAGCAGCTTGGGTGGACAATTTAGCTCTGGAAACACCATATATTTT. Its translation: CASSLGGQFSSGNTIYF. The chain is built from TRBV5-1 and TRBJ1-3, with D possibly matching TRBD1 (5 bases). The CDR3 sequence is 17 residues long. Germline V CDR1 and CDR2: SGHRS, YFSETQ. V was trimmed by 0 bases and J by 0 bases, leaving 13 bases between them.

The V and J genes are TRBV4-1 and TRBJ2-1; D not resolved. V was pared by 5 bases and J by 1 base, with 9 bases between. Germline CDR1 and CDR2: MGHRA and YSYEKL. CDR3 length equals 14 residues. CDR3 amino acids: CASSFGASYNEQFF. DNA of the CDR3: TGCGCCAGCAGCTTCGGAGCGTCCTACAATGAGCAGTTCTTC.

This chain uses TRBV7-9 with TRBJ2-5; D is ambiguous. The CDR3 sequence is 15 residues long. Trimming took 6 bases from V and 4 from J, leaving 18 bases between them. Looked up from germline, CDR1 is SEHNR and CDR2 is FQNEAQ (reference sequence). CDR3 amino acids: CASSLIGYRAETQYF. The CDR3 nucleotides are TGTGCCAGCAGTTTAATAGGGTATCGGGCAGAGACCCAGTACTTC.

CDR3 in amino acids: CASSLSETQYF. The DNA for the CDR3 is TGTGCCAGCAGCTTATCTGAGACCCAGTACTTC. The chain carries TRBV11-1 and TRBJ2-5, with D unresolved. Germline V gives CDR1 SGHAT, CDR2 FQDESV (reference sequence). The CDR3 covers 11 residues. The germline V and J ends were trimmed by 2 bases and 5 bases, with 3 bases remaining between them.

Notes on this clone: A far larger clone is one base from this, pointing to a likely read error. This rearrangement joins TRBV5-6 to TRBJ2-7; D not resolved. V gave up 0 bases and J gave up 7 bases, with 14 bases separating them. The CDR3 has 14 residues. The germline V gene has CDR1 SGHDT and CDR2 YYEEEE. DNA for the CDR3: TGTGCCAGCAGCTTGGGGCGCGATTTCGGGGAGCAGTACTTC. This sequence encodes CASSLGRDFGEQYF.

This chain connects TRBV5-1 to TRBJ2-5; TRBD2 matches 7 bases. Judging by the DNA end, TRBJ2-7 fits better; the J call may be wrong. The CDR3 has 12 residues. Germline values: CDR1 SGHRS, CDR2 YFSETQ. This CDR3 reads CASSLTSVEQYF. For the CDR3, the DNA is TGCGCCAGCAGCTTGACTAGCGTCGAGCAGTACTTC.

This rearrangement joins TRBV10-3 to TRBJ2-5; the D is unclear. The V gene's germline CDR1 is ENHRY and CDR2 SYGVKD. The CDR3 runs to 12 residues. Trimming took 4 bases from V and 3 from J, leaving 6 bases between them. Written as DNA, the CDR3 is TGTGCCATCAGTGGTCTAGAAGAGACCCAGTACTTC. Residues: CAISGLEETQYF.

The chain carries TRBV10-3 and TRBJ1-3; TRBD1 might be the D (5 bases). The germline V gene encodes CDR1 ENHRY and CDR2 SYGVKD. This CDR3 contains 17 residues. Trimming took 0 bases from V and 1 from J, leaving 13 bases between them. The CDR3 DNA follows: TGTGCCATCAGTGAGTCCCAAGCAGGGAAGTCTGGAAACACCATATATTTT. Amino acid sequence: CAISESQAGKSGNTIYF.

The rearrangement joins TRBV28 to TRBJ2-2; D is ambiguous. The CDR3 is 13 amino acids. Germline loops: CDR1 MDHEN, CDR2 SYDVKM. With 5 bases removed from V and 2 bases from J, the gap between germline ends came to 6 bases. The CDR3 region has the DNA TGTGCCAGCAGTGGGCTTAACACCGGGGAGCTGTTTTTT. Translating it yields CASSGLNTGELFF.

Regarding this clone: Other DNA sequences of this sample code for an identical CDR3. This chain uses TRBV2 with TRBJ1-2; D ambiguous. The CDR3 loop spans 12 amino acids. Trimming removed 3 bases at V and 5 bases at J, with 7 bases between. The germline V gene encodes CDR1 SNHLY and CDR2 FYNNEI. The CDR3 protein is CASSEGGYGYTF. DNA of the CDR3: TGTGCCAGCAGTGAGGGCGGGTATGGCTACACCTTC.

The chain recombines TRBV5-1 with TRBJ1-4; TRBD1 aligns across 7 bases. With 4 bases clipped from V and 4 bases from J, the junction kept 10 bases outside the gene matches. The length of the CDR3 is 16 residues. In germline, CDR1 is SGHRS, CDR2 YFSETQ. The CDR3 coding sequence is TGCGCCAGCAGCCGGGGGACAGTGACGAATAATGAAAAACTGTTTTTT. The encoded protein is CASSRGTVTNNEKLFF.

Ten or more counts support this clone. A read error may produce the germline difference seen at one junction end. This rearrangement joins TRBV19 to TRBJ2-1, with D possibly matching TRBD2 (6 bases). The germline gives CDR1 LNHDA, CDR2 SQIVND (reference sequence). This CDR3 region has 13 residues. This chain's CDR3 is CASIGLPGDSFIF. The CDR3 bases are TGTGCCAGTATCGGACTCCCGGGGGATTCCTTTATCTTC.

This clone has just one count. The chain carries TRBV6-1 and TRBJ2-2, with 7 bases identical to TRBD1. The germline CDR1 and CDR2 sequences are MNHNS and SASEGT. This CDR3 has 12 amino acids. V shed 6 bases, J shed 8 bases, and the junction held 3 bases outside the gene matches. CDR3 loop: CASRQGSGELFF. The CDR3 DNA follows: TGTGCCAGCAGACAGGGGAGTGGGGAGCTGTTTTTT.